These 26 T cell receptor beta chains originate from one sample sequenced in a study of Graves' ophthalmopathy and Graves' hyperthyroidism listed by TCRdb under 2018. Sequencing was carried out with an Illumina HiSeq 2000. TCR beta CDR3 regions were amplified from RNA transcripts for repertoire sequencing. A first-round RT-PCR used HTBI primers with the Qiagen OneStep RT-PCR kit, followed by a second-round multiplex PCR, size selection and purification. In-frame beta chains were kept once TCRdb had trimmed the public reads at Q25 with fastp and called clones with MiXCR. Every distinct CDR3 protein forms one entry, paired with its most common genes and DNA. Recorded for this sample are hundreds of thousands of distinct CDR3 sequences; 20% to 25% of them occurred a single time. The ten largest clones represent roughly 3.2% of the sample. The sequenced sample consisted of peripheral blood. The receptor source for this set is a woman aged 18-35 years with stable Graves' hyperthyroidism. Donor details come from another sample of the same person, matched by shared clones.

This clonotype was counted many times. The chain recombines TRBV30 with TRBJ1-2; D perhaps matches TRBD1 (5 bases). Between the trimmed V and J ends, which lost 4 bases and 3 bases, there was a span of 12 bases. The CDR3 spans 13 residues. The V gene's germline CDR1 is GTSNPN and CDR2 SVGIG (reference sequence). CDR3 sequence: CAWNLQGDYGYTF. The CDR3 DNA follows: TGTGCCTGGAACCTTCAGGGAGACTATGGCTACACCTTC.

The gene calls are TRBV3-1 and TRBJ2-7; tentatively, D is TRBD1 or TRBD2 (5 bases each). The CDR3 consists of 14 residues. CDR1 LGHDT and CDR2 YNNKEL come from the germline V gene (reference sequence). V gave up 1 base and J gave up 5 bases, with 12 bases separating them. The CDR3 DNA is TGTGCCAGCAGCCAAGGGGGACCGCCGGACGAGCAGTACTTC. Its protein product is CASSQGGPPDEQYF.

This clonotype was counted ten times or more. The rearrangement uses TRBV6-1 and TRBJ2-4; a possible D gene is TRBD2 (6 bases). V gave up 4 bases and J gave up 6 bases, with 13 bases separating them. Germline values: CDR1 MNHNS, CDR2 SASEGT. The length of the CDR3 is 14 residues. In DNA form, the CDR3 reads TGTGCCAGCAGTGCCGGGGGAGGAGGAAACATTCAGTACTTC. The encoded protein is CASSAGGGGNIQYF.

This clonotype showed up many times. The chain recombines TRBV4-1 with TRBJ1-2, with D maybe TRBD1 (5 bases). The CDR3 extends over 16 amino acids. Per germline, CDR1 MGHRA and CDR2 YSYEKL. V was clipped by 1 base and J by 4 bases, with 16 bases between them. The CDR3 DNA reads TGCGCCAGCAGCCAAGGGAGGTTAGGGAGGGGCTATGGCTACACCTTC. This sequence encodes CASSQGRLGRGYGYTF.

This clonotype was counted only a few times. Just one base apart from a much larger clone, this may be a read error. The CDR3 DNA follows: TGCAGTGCTAGGAGGGCCACCGGGGAGCTGTGTTTT. Translated: CSARRATGELCF. V gene TRBV20-1 combines with J gene TRBJ2-2, with D possibly TRBD2 on 5 matching bases. Germline CDR1 and CDR2: DFQATT and SNEGSKA (reference sequence). The CDR3 runs to 12 residues.

This clonotype was detected many times. The rearrangement uses TRBV3-1 and TRBJ1-2, with 10 bases lining up with TRBD1. This CDR3 region has 17 residues. CDR1 is LGHDT, CDR2 YNNKEL, per germline (reference sequence). Trimming took 3 bases from V and 3 from J; bases not matched to a gene: 10. The CDR3 sequence: CASSHIRDRGIDYGYTF. The DNA of the CDR3 is TGTGCCAGCAGCCATATCCGGGACAGGGGTATAGACTATGGCTACACCTTC.

This clonotype was seen repeatedly, ten times or more. This chain uses TRBV6-1 with TRBJ2-7, with 13 bases identical to TRBD2. Germline trimming cut 7 bases from V and 2 bases from J; bases unmatched to any gene: 8. The CDR3 extends over 16 amino acids. Germline V gene data show CDR1 as MNHNS and CDR2 as SASEGT. DNA for the CDR3: TGTGCCAGCACCCGAGGGACTAGCGGGACCACCTACGAGCAGTACTTC. Amino acids: CASTRGTSGTTYEQYF.

This clonotype appeared a few times. V and J are TRBV12-3 or TRBV12-4 and TRBJ2-7; D gene ambiguous. The CDR3 covers 13 residues. With 5 bases removed from V and 6 bases from J, the gap between germline ends came to 14 bases. The DNA for the CDR3 is TGTGCCAGCAGTCTTGCGACCTATGGCGAGCAGTACTTC. It encodes CASSLATYGEQYF.

This clonotype was seen more than once but under ten times. The genes are TRBV27 and TRBJ2-5; D ambiguous. The CDR3 spans 12 residues. The ends were cut back, 8 bases at V and 5 bases at J, with 12 bases in the middle. Germline CDR1 reads MNHEY; CDR2 reads SMNVEV (reference sequence). The CDR3 protein is CASGSLYETQYF. CDR3 in DNA: TGTGCCAGCGGAAGTTTGTATGAGACCCAGTACTTC.

The chain couples TRBV6-1 to TRBJ1-1; TRBD1 is a possible D gene (6 bases). CDR1 is MNHNS, CDR2 SASEGT, per germline. This CDR3 is 14 amino acids long. The V end lost 6 bases, the J end lost 3 bases, and 14 bases lay between the germline ends. The CDR3 DNA is TGTGCCAGCAGCCCATATACAGGGTACACTGAAGCTTTCTTT. Residues: CASSPYTGYTEAFF.

This clonotype was detected ten times or more. The chain recombines TRBV27 with TRBJ2-5, with 12 bases lining up with TRBD2. CDR1 and CDR2 from the germline V gene are MNHEY and SMNVEV (reference sequence). V gave up 5 bases and J gave up 5 bases; unmatched junction bases: 9. There are 16 residues in the CDR3. CDR3 coding DNA: TGTGCCAGCAGTCTCTCACTAGCGGGGGGAGTGGAGACCCAGTACTTC. Residues: CASSLSLAGGVETQYF.

This rearrangement joins TRBV6-1 to TRBJ2-5; 7 bases are a match to TRBD1. Looked up from germline, CDR1 is MNHNS and CDR2 is SASEGT. After removal of 6 bases from V and 0 bases from J, the junction contained 7 bases not matched to a gene. CDR3 size: 15 residues. The CDR3 nucleotides read TGTGCCAGCAGCCCACTCAGGGGGTACCAAGAGACCCAGTACTTC. Its protein is CASSPLRGYQETQYF.

This chain connects TRBV12-3 or TRBV12-4 to TRBJ1-5, with unresolved D. The CDR3 extends over 14 amino acids. V was clipped by 2 bases and J by 5 bases, with 10 bases between them. CDR3 protein: CASSLRIGDQPQHF. CDR3 in DNA: TGTGCCAGCAGTTTACGGATAGGTGATCAGCCCCAGCATTTT.

The chain links TRBV5-1 to TRBJ2-2; maybe TRBD1 (6 bases). The CDR3 has 15 amino acids. Germline V lookup: CDR1 SGHRS, CDR2 YFSETQ. Trimming took off 4 bases at V and 2 bases at J, with 12 bases between the two ends. The CDR3 is CASSLPTGNTGELFF. The CDR3 DNA reads TGCGCCAGCAGCCTACCGACAGGAAACACCGGGGAGCTGTTTTTT.

This clonotype was seen more than once but under ten times. The chain has TRBV19 and TRBJ2-7; 7 nucleotides align to TRBD1. CDR3 size: 16 residues. V trimming: 9 bases; J trimming: 3 bases; junction bases outside the gene matches: 17. Germline CDR1 is LNHDA and CDR2 is SQIVND (reference sequence). In DNA form, the CDR3 reads TGTGCCAGAAACCCAACGACGGGACAGCTTAACTACGAGCAGTACTTC. Residues: CARNPTTGQLNYEQYF.

Ten or more counts support this clonotype. V is TRBV19 and J is TRBJ2-2, with D perhaps matching TRBD2 (6 bases). CDR3 size: 15 residues. The germline CDR1 and CDR2 sequences are LNHDA and SQIVND (reference sequence). The V and J ends lost 4 bases and 3 bases respectively, with 12 bases between them. CDR3 nucleotides: TGTGCCAGTAGTAAGAAGGGGAGGTACACCGGGGAGCTGTTTTTT. This translates into CASSKKGRYTGELFF.

This clonotype was counted at least ten times. The chain has TRBV10-3 and TRBJ2-7, with TRBD1 matching over 9 bases. The CDR3 runs to 14 residues. Germline CDR1 reads ENHRY; CDR2 reads SYGVKD. Germline trimming cut 7 bases from V and 1 base from J; bases unmatched to any gene: 5. This CDR3 is CAIMRTGASYEQYF. Written as DNA, the CDR3 is TGTGCCATCATGCGGACAGGGGCTTCCTACGAGCAGTACTTC.

The table lists this clonotype with many counts. V and J are TRBV7-8 and TRBJ1-1; no definite D call. Trimming removed 1 base from V and 0 bases from J, with 9 bases in between. The CDR3 has 15 amino acids. Germline values: CDR1 SGHVS, CDR2 FQNEAQ. The CDR3 nucleotides read TGTGCCAGCAGCTTAGATCCGCTTATGAACACTGAAGCTTTCTTT. Protein: CASSLDPLMNTEAFF.

Turning to this clonotype: The junction departs from germline at one end; a sequencing error may be responsible. This chain links TRBV6-1 with TRBJ2-2; TRBD2 is a possible D gene (6 bases). The germline CDR1 and CDR2 sequences are MNHNS and SASEGT. The CDR3 runs to 14 residues. Here the CDR3 reads CACRNRLGSGELFF. The CDR3, as DNA: TGTGCCTGCAGGAACCGACTAGGTTCCGGGGAGCTGTTTTTT.

Worth noting for this clonotype: This sequence may be a read error, since a much larger clone differs from it by one base. The J gene is TRBJ2-5, the V gene TRBV20-1; 11 nucleotides agree with TRBD2. In germline, CDR1 is DFQATT, CDR2 SNEGSKA (reference sequence). This CDR3 has 15 residues. The CDR3 loop is CTATGTSGFQETQYF. The CDR3 bases are TGCACTGCTACCGGGACTAGCGGCTTCCAAGAGACCCAGTACTTC.

In this sample, this clonotype turned up many times. The rearrangement joins TRBV5-1 to TRBJ1-1; weak D call: TRBD1 (5 bases). V gave up 7 bases and J gave up 4 bases, with 17 bases separating them. This CDR3 contains 14 residues. The germline CDR1 and CDR2 sequences are SGHRS and YFSETQ. CDR3 region: CASRYGSGGTEAFF. In nucleotides, the CDR3 is TGCGCCAGCCGATATGGTTCTGGGGGCACTGAAGCTTTCTTT.

This clonotype was seen ten or more times. The chain joins TRBV6-1 to TRBJ1-5; a weak D match, TRBD1 (6 bases). The CDR3 is made up of 14 amino acids. Trimming stripped 8 bases from V and 4 bases from J, with 15 bases between. Germline assignment: CDR1 MNHNS and CDR2 SASEGT. The CDR3 here is CASFQGQTNQPQHF. The DNA of the CDR3 is TGTGCCAGCTTCCAAGGACAGACTAATCAGCCCCAGCATTTT.

In this sample, this clonotype turned up many times. The genes are TRBV2 and TRBJ1-1, with TRBD1 matching 9 bases. There are 12 residues in the CDR3. After removal of 5 bases from V and 8 bases from J, the junction contained 3 bases not matched to a gene. The germline V gene encodes CDR1 SNHLY and CDR2 FYNNEI. The DNA for the CDR3 is TGTGCCAGCAGTCCCGGGACAGGGGAAGCTTTCTTT. As protein: CASSPGTGEAFF.

This chain joins TRBV2 and TRBJ2-3; no reliable D call. The germline gives CDR1 SNHLY, CDR2 FYNNEI. Trimming stripped 0 bases from V and 6 bases from J, with 10 bases between. The CDR3 length is 14 residues. DNA for the CDR3: TGTGCCAGCAGTGAAGCCTGGACGCGGGATACGCAGTATTTT. Its protein product is CASSEAWTRDTQYF. The full variable domain, its missing parts supplied by reference TRBV2 and TRBJ2-3, is EPEVTQTPSHQVTQMGQEVILRCVPISNHLYFYWYRQILGQKVEFLVSFYNNEISEKSEIFDDQFSVERPDGSNFTLKIRSTKLEDSAMYFCASSEAWTRDTQYFGPGTRLTVL.

This clonotype has at least ten counts. V is TRBV19 and J is TRBJ1-5; tentatively, D is TRBD1 (5 bases). This CDR3 has 15 residues. The ends were cut back, 0 bases at V and 1 base at J, with 7 bases in the middle. CDR1 is LNHDA, CDR2 SQIVND, per germline (reference sequence). CDR3 in amino acids: CASSIEAGSNQPQHF. The CDR3 DNA reads TGTGCCAGTAGTATAGAGGCAGGGAGCAATCAGCCCCAGCATTTT.

This clonotype was seen a few times. The chain joins TRBV28 to TRBJ1-2; D not certain. The CDR3 runs 14 residues. Looked up from germline, CDR1 is MDHEN and CDR2 is SYDVKM. Trimming took 3 bases from V and 7 from J, leaving 15 bases between them. The CDR3, as DNA: TGTGCCAGCAGTTTGCCCCCCCGAGGTTCTGGCTACACCTTC. Translated: CASSLPPRGSGYTF.